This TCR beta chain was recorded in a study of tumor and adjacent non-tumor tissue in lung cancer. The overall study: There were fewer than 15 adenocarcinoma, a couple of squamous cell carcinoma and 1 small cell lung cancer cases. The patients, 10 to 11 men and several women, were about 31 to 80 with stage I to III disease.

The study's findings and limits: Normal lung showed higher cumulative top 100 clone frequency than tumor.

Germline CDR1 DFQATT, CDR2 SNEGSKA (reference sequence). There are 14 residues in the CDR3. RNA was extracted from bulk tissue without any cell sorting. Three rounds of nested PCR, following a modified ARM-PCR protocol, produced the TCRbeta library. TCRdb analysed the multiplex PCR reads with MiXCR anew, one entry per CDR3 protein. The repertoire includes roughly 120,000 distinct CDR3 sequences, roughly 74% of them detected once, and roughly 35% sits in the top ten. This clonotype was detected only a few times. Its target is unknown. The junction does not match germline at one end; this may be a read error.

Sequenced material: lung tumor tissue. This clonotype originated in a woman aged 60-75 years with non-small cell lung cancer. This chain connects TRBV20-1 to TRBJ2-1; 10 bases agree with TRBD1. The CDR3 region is CSAQGQGGFIEQFF. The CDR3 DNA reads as TGCAGTGCACAAGGACAGGGGGGATTCATTGAGCAGTTTTTC.